Presented here are 20 T cell receptor beta chains from one specimen sequenced in a study of identifying expanded T cells in peripheral blood. Some clones are missing from TCRdb's copy, which holds only in-frame ones; the method was immunoSEQ multiplex PCR. This table has 55,000 to 75,000 clones, about 90% appearing once. Material for sequencing was blood. The receptors here all came from a person aged 18 to 69 in good health.

V is TRBV6-1 and J is TRBJ1-4; 12 nucleotides agree with TRBD1. Unmatched junction bases numbered 0, after V lost 3 bases and J lost 7 bases. In germline, CDR1 is MNHNS, CDR2 SASEGT. The CDR3 has 14 amino acids. CDR3 DNA sequence: TGTGCCAGCAGTGAGGGACAGGGGGCTGAAAAACTGTTTTTT. It translates to CASSEGQGAEKLFF.

The chain recombines TRBV6-5 with TRBJ2-1; D gene ambiguous. This CDR3 has 13 residues. The V end lost 7 bases, the J end lost 9 bases, and 16 bases lay between the germline ends. CDR1 is MNHEY, CDR2 SVGAGI, per germline. The CDR3 protein is CASTYGDAGEQFF. Written as DNA, the CDR3 is TGTGCCAGCACGTATGGGGATGCAGGTGAGCAGTTCTTC.

The V and J genes are TRBV5-1 and TRBJ1-4; 7 bases align to TRBD1. Trimming at V came to 2 bases and at J to 4 bases, leaving 2 bases not matched to a gene. The germline V gene encodes CDR1 SGHRS and CDR2 YFSETQ. The CDR3 covers 14 residues. CDR3 in amino acids: CASSLGQVNEKLFF. CDR3 bases: TGCGCCAGCAGCTTAGGACAGGTTAATGAAAAACTGTTTTTT.

The chain couples TRBV5-1 to TRBJ1-1, with 7 bases identical to TRBD1. Germline assignment: CDR1 SGHRS and CDR2 YFSETQ. The CDR3 has 15 amino acids. Trimming took 3 bases from V and 1 from J; bases not matched to a gene: 6. The CDR3 loop reads CASSWGDSANTEAFF. CDR3 nucleotide sequence: TGCGCCAGCAGCTGGGGGGACAGCGCGAACACTGAAGCTTTCTTT.

This clone was observed once. The V call is TRBV30, the J call TRBJ1-5; TRBD1 agrees at 8 bases. The CDR3 consists of 13 residues. The junction had 3 bases not matched to a gene; V was cut back by 5 bases and J by 3 bases. The germline CDR1 and CDR2 sequences are GTSNPN and SVGIG (reference sequence). The CDR3 nucleotides read TGTGCCTGGGCGACAGGGGCCAATCAGCCCCAGCATTTT. Its translation: CAWATGANQPQHF.

The rearrangement links TRBV4-1 to TRBJ2-1; D may be TRBD1 or TRBD2 (5 bases each). The CDR3 has 17 amino acids. V was trimmed by 5 bases and J by 8 bases, leaving 25 bases between them. Germline CDR1 and CDR2: MGHRA and YSYEKL. The CDR3 region has the DNA TGCGCCAGCAGCTGGGGGAGTTCGACAATCACCCCGGATGAGCAGTTCTTC. It yields the protein CASSWGSSTITPDEQFF.

The chain is built from TRBV5-1 and TRBJ1-6; TRBD1 is a possible D gene (5 bases). Per germline, CDR1 SGHRS and CDR2 YFSETQ. V was cut by 4 bases and J by 7 bases, with 30 bases left in between. The length of the CDR3 is 20 residues. This CDR3 reads CASSPNGATHPGTSNSPLHF. The CDR3 DNA reads TGCGCCAGCAGCCCGAACGGGGCAACTCATCCCGGGACGTCAAATTCACCCCTCCACTTT.

This chain links TRBV6-5 with TRBJ1-4, with TRBD1 matching 8 bases. Germline V gives CDR1 MNHEY, CDR2 SVGAGI. The CDR3 runs to 14 residues. V gave up 6 bases and J gave up 7 bases; unmatched junction bases: 7. CDR3 nucleotide sequence: TGTGCCAGCAGAAAACAGGGGGGTACTGAAAAACTGTTTTTT. Its protein product is CASRKQGGTEKLFF.

The chain joins TRBV15 to TRBJ2-3; TRBD1 matches 7 bases. Germline assignment: CDR1 LNHNV and CDR2 YYDKDF (reference sequence). Trimming removed 2 bases from V and 4 bases from J; junction bases left unmatched: 9. The length of the CDR3 is 16 residues. The chain's CDR3 is CATSRRLTGVADTQYF. CDR3 DNA: TGTGCCACCAGCAGACGCCTTACAGGGGTGGCAGATACGCAGTATTTT.

The chain is built from TRBV7-9 and TRBJ2-1; 9 bases fit TRBD2. After removal of 5 bases from V and 0 bases from J, the junction contained 8 bases not matched to a gene. This CDR3 comprises 17 residues. Germline assignment: CDR1 SEHNR and CDR2 FQNEAQ (reference sequence). The CDR3 reads CASSAGTSRSSYNEQFF. The CDR3 DNA reads TGTGCCAGCAGCGCCGGGACTAGCCGTAGCTCCTACAATGAGCAGTTCTTC.

As concerns this clone: The junction departs from germline at one end; a sequencing error may be responsible. This chain links TRBV5-1 with TRBJ1-2, with D unclear. The CDR3 has 17 amino acids. Germline lookup yields CDR1 SGHRS and CDR2 YFSETQ. The CDR3 here is CASSLGVLRGPNDGYTF. CDR3 DNA: TGCGCCAGCAGCTTGGGGGTTCTGAGAGGGCCTAACGATGGCTACACCTTC.

CDR3 residues: CASSRGGRSPLHF. CDR3 sequence (DNA): TGTGCCAGCAGCAGAGGGGGGCGGTCACCCCTCCACTTT. The V and J genes are TRBV7-9 and TRBJ1-6; D may be TRBD1 (6 bases). The V end was cut by 5 bases, the J end by 10 bases, with 12 bases between. Germline V gene sequence: CDR1 SEHNR, CDR2 FQNEAQ (reference sequence). The CDR3 runs 13 residues.

V usage is TRBV10-3 and J usage is TRBJ2-6; D call uncertain. V lost 7 bases to trimming and J lost 2 bases, with 18 bases between them. CDR3 length: 17 amino acids. Germline V gene lookup returns CDR1 ENHRY and CDR2 SYGVKD. CDR3 amino acids: CAITDWGFQTGANVLTF. The CDR3 DNA reads as TGTGCCATCACCGACTGGGGTTTCCAAACTGGGGCCAACGTCCTGACTTTC.

This chain links TRBV2 with TRBJ2-7, with 7 bases lining up with TRBD2. Germline CDR1 reads SNHLY; CDR2 reads FYNNEI. With 6 bases clipped from V and 1 base from J, the junction kept 0 bases outside the gene matches. The CDR3 is made up of 12 amino acids. Here the CDR3 reads CASRGGSYEQYF. In DNA, the CDR3 is TGTGCCAGCAGGGGGGGGTCCTACGAGCAGTACTTC.

The V and J genes are TRBV5-8 and TRBJ2-5; TRBD2 matches 7 bases. The DNA end lines up better with TRBJ2-7; the J call may be wrong. From germline, CDR1 is SGHTS and CDR2 YDEGEE. The CDR3 covers 15 residues. The chain's CDR3 is CASSSGRGRDYEQYF. The CDR3 nucleotides are TGTGCCAGCAGCTCAGGGAGGGGACGGGACTACGAGCAGTACTTC.

J is TRBJ2-3 and V is TRBV7-2; D not resolved. CDR1 SGHTA and CDR2 FQGNSA come from the germline V gene. V was clipped by 0 bases and J by 2 bases, with 6 bases between them. The CDR3 is 14 residues long. The CDR3 reads CASSLANPTDTQYF. DNA for the CDR3: TGTGCCAGCAGCTTAGCTAACCCCACAGATACGCAGTATTTT.

The rearrangement joins TRBV28 to TRBJ2-7; TRBD1 matches 7 bases. The CDR3 contains 15 residues. The germline gives CDR1 MDHEN, CDR2 SYDVKM. Trimming took 3 bases from V and 6 from J; bases not matched to a gene: 11. The CDR3 coding sequence is TGTGCCAGCAGTTTTATAGACAGGGAAGATCGCGAGCAGTACTTC. Translating it yields CASSFIDREDREQYF.

The genes are TRBV28 and TRBJ1-4; D gene uncertain. CDR3 length: 12 residues. Deletions cut 6 bases from V and 8 bases from J, with 10 bases between. Germline V lookup: CDR1 MDHEN, CDR2 SYDVKM. As DNA, the CDR3 is TGTGCCAGCAGCCCGCTTGAGGAAAAACTGTTTTTT. Translating it yields CASSPLEEKLFF.

V usage is TRBV5-1 and J usage is TRBJ2-7, with 9 nucleotides matching TRBD2. The CDR3 is made up of 15 amino acids. The J segment lost 1 base and the V segment lost 4 bases, leaving 6 bases of the junction unmatched. Germline V gives CDR1 SGHRS, CDR2 YFSETQ. The CDR3 region has the DNA TGCGCCAGCAGCGCGGGGGGGGGCCAGTCCTACGAGCAGTACTTC. This encodes CASSAGGGQSYEQYF.

The chain combines TRBV5-6 with TRBJ1-2; TRBD1 matches 9 bases. Looked up from germline, CDR1 is SGHDT and CDR2 is YYEEEE. The CDR3 runs 15 residues. The J segment lost 7 bases and the V segment lost 1 base, leaving 8 bases of the junction unmatched. The CDR3 bases are TGTGCCAGCAGCTTGTCCGGGACAGGGCCCCCTGGCTACACCTTC. Protein sequence: CASSLSGTGPPGYTF.